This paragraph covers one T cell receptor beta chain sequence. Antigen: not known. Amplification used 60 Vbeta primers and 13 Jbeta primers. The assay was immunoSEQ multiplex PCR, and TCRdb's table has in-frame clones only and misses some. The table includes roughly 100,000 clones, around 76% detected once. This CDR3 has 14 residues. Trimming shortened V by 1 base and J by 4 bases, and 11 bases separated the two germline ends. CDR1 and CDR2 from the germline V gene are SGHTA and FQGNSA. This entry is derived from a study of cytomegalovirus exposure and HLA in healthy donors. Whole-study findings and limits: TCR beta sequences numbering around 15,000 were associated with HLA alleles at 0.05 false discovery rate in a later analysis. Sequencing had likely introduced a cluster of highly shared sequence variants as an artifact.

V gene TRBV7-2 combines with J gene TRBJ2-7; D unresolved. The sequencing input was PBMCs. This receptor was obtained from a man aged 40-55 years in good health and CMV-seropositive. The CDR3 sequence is CASSLVAASYEQYF. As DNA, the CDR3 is TGTGCCAGCAGCTTAGTAGCAGCTTCATACGAGCAGTACTTC.